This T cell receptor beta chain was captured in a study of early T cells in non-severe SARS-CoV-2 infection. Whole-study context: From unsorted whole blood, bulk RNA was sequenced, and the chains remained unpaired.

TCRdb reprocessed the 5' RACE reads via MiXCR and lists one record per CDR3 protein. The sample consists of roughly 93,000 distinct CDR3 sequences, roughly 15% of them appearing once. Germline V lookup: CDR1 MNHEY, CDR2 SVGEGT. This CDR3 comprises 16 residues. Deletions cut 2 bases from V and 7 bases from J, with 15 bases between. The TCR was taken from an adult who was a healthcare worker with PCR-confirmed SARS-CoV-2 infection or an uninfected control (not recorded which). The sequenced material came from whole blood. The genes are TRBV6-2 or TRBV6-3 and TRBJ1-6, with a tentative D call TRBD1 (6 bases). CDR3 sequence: CASSYIKRGGNSPLHF. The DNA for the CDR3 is TGTGCCAGCAGTTACATTAAACGAGGGGGAAATTCACCCCTCCACTTT.